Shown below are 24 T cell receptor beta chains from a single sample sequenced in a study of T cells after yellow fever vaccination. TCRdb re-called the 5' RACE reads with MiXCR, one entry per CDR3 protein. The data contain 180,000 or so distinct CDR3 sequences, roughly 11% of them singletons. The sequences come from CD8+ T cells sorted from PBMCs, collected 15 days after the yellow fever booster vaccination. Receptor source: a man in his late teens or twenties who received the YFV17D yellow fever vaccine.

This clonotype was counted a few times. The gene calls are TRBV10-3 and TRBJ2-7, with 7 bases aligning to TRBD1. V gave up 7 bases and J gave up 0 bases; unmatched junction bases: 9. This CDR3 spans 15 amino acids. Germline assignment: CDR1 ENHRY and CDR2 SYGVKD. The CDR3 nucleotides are TGTGCCATCACCCCCGACAGGGAATACTCCTACGAGCAGTACTTC. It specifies CAITPDREYSYEQYF.

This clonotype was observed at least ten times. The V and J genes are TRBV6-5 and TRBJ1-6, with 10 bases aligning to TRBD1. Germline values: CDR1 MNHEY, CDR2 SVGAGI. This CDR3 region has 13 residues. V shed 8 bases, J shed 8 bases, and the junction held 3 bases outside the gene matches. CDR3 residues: CASWDRGYSPLHF. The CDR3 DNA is TGTGCCAGCTGGGACAGGGGTTATTCACCCCTCCACTTT.

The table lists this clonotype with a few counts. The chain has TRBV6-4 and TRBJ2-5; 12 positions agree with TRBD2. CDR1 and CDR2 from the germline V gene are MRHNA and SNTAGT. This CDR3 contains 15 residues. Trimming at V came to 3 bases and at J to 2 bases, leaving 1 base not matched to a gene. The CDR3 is CASSETSGGQETQYF. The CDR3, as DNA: TGTGCCAGCAGTGAAACTAGCGGGGGGCAAGAGACCCAGTACTTC.

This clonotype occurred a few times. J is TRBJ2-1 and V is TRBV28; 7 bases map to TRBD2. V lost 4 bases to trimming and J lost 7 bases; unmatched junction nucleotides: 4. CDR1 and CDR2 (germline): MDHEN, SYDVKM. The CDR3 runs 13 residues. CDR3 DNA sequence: TGTGCCAGCAGTTCCTGGACTAGAAATGAGCAGTTCTTC. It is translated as CASSSWTRNEQFF. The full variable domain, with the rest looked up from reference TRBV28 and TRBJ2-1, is DVKVTQSSRYLVKRTGEKVFLECVQDMDHENMFWYRQDPGLGLRLIYFSYDVKMKEKGDIPEGYSVSREKKERFSLILESASTNQTSMYLCASSSWTRNEQFFGPGTRLTVL.

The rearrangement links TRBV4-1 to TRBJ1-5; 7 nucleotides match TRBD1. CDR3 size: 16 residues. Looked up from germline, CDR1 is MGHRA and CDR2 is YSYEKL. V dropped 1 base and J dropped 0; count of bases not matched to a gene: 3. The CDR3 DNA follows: TGCGCCAGCAGCCAAGCAGGGGGGCTTAGCAATCAGCCCCAGCATTTT. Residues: CASSQAGGLSNQPQHF.

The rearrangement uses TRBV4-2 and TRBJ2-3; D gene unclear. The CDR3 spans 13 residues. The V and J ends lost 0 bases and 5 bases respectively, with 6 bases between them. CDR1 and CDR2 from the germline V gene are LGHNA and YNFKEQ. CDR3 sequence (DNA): TGTGCCAGCAGCCAAGAACAAGTAGATACGCAGTATTTT. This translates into CASSQEQVDTQYF.

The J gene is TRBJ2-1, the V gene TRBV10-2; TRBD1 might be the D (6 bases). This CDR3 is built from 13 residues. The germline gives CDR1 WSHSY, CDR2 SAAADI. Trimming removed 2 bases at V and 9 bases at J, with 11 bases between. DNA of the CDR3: TGCGCCAGCAGTGAGCCAGGGGTGGCTGAGCAGTTCTTC. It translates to CASSEPGVAEQFF.

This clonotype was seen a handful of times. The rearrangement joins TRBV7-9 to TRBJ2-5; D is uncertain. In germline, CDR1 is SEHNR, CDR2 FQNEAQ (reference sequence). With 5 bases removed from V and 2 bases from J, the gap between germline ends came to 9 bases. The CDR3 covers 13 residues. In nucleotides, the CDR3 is TGTGCCAGCAGCGTTGGTCGGCAAGAGACCCAGTACTTC. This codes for CASSVGRQETQYF.

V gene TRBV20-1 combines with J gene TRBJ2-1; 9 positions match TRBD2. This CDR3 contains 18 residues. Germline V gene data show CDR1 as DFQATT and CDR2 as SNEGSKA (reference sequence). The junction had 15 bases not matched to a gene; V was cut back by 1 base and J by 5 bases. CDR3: CSARVARGGLAGNNEQFF. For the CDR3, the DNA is TGCAGTGCTAGAGTCGCCCGGGGGGGGCTAGCGGGGAACAATGAGCAGTTCTTC.

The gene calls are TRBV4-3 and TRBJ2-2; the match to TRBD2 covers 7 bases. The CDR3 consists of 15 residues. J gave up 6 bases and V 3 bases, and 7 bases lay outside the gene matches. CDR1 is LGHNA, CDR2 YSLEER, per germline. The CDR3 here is CASSQRMAGAGELFF. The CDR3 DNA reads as TGCGCCAGCAGCCAGCGTATGGCGGGGGCCGGGGAGCTGTTTTTT.

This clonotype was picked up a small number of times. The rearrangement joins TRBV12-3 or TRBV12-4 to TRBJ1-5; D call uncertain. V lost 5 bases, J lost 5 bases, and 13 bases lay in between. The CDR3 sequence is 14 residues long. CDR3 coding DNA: TGTGCCAGCAGTCCTGACACGGCTCATCAGCCCCAGCATTTT. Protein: CASSPDTAHQPQHF.

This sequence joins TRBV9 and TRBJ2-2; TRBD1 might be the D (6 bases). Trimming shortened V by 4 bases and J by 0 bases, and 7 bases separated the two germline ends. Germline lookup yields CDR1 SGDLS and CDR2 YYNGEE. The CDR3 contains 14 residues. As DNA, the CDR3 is TGTGCCAGCAGCCAGGGGTCGAACACCGGGGAGCTGTTTTTT. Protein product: CASSQGSNTGELFF.

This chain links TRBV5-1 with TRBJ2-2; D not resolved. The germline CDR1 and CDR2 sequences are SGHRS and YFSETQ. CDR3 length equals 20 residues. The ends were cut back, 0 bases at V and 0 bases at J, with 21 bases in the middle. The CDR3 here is CASSLALQRRILTNTGELFF. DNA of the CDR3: TGCGCCAGCAGCTTGGCCCTGCAGAGGCGGATATTAACGAACACCGGGGAGCTGTTTTTT.

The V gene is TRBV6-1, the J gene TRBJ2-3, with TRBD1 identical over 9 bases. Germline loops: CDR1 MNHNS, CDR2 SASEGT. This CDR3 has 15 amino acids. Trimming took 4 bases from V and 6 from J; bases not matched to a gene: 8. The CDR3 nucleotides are TGTGCCAGCAGTGTCTGGACAGGGGTGGGGGATACGCAGTATTTT. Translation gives CASSVWTGVGDTQYF.

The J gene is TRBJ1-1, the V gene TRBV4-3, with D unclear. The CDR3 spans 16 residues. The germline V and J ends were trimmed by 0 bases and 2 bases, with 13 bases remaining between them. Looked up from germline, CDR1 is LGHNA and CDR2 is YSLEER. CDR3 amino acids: CASSQDLTAANTEAFF. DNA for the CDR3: TGCGCCAGCAGCCAAGATCTTACTGCAGCCAACACTGAAGCTTTCTTT.

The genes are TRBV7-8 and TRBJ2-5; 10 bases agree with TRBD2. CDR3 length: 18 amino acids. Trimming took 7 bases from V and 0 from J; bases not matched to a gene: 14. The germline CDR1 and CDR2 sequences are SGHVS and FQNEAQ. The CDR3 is CASIKLAGVLKYQETQYF. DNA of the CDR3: TGTGCCAGCATCAAGCTAGCGGGGGTTTTGAAGTACCAAGAGACCCAGTACTTC.

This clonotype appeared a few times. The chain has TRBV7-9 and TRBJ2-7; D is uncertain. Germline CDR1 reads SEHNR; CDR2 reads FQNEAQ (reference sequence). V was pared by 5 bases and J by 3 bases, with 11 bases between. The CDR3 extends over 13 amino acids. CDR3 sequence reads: CASSGRSRYEQYF. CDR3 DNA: TGTGCCAGCAGCGGACGGTCCCGCTACGAGCAGTACTTC. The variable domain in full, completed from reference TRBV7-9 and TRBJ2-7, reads DTGVSQNPRHKITKRGQNVTFRCDPISEHNRLYWYRQTLGQGPEFLTYFQNEAQLEKSRLLSDRFSAERPKGSFSTLEIQRTEQGDSAMYLCASSGRSRYEQYFGPGTRLTVT.

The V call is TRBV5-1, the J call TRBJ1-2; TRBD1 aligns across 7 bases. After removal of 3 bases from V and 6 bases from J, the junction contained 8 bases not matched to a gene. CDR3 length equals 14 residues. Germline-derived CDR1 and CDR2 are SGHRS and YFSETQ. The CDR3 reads CASSWETGSNGYTF. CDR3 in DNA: TGCGCCAGCAGCTGGGAGACAGGGTCGAATGGCTACACCTTC.

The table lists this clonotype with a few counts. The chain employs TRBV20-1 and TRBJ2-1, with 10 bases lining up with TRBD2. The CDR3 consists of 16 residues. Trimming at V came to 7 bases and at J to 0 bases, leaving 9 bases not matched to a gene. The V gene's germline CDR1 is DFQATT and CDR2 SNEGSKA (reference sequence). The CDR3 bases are TGCAGTGGGACTAGCGGCCAGGGAACCTCCTACAATGAGCAGTTCTTC. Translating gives CSGTSGQGTSYNEQFF.

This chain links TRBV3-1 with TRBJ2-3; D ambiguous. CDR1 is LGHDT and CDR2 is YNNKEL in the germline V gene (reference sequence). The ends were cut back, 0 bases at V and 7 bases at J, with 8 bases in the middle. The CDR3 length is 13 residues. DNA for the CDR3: TGTGCCAGCAGCCAAGATCTTGCGAATACGCAGTATTTT. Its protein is CASSQDLANTQYF.

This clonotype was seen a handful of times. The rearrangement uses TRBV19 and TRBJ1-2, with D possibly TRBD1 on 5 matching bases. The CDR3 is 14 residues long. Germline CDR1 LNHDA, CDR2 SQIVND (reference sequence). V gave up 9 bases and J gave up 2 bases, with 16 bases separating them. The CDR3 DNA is TGTGCCAGCACCCAGCCAGGGTCGAACTATGGCTACACCTTC. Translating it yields CASTQPGSNYGYTF.

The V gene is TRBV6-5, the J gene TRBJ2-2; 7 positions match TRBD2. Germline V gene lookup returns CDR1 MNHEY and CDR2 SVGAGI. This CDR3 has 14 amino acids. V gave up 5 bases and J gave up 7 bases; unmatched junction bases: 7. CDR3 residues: CASSPLQRGGELFF. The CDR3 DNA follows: TGTGCCAGCAGTCCCCTCCAGCGGGGCGGGGAGCTGTTTTTT.

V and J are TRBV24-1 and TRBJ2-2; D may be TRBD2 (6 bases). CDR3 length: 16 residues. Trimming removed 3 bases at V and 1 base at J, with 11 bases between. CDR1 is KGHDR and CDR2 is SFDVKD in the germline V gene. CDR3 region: CATSDREKKNTGELFF. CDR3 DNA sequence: TGTGCCACCAGTGATCGGGAGAAAAAGAACACCGGGGAGCTGTTTTTT.

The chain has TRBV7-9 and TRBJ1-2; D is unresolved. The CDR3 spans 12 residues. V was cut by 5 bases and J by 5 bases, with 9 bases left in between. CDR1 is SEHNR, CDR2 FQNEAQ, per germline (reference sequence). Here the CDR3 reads CASSGIGYGYTF. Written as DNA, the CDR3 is TGTGCCAGCAGCGGAATTGGGTATGGCTACACCTTC.